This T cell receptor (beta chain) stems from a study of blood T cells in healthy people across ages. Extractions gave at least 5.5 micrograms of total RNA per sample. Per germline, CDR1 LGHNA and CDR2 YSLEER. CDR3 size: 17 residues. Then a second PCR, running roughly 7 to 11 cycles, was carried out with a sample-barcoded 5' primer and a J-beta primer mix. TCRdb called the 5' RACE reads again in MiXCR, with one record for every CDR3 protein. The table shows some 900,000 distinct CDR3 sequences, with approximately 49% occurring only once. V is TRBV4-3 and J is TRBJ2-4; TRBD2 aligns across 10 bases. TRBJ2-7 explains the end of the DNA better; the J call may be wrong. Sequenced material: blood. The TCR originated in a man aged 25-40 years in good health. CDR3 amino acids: CASSQEGGSGRAYEQYF. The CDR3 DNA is TGCGCCAGCAGCCAAGAAGGAGGAAGCGGGAGGGCCTACGAGCAGTACTTC.